This TCR beta chain comes out of a study of T cells in Graves' hyperthyroidism and ophthalmopathy. General observations from the study: Most thyroid clonotypes expanded above 0.001 were also detected in blood.

This clonotype was seen at least ten times. Its specificity is unknown. The TCR beta CDR3 regions underwent amplification using RNA transcripts as the source. HTBI primers were employed in a first-round RT-PCR of the TCR CDR3. Via MiXCR, TCRdb re-called the multiplex PCR reads, giving one row per CDR3 protein. The sample holds approximately 590,000 distinct CDR3 sequences, 15% to 19% seen once. Germline CDR1 and CDR2: MDHEN and SYDVKM. V trimming: 8 bases; J trimming: 6 bases; junction bases outside the gene matches: 13. This CDR3 is 16 amino acids long. This receptor was identified in a woman in her 30s with Graves' hyperthyroidism. Source material: blood. The rearrangement joins TRBV28 to TRBJ2-1; 10 bases line up with TRBD2. The CDR3 spells CASSLKQGLASNEQFF. The CDR3 DNA sequence: TGTGCCAGCTCCCTCAAGCAGGGACTAGCGTCCAATGAGCAGTTCTTC.